The rows below give T cell receptor beta chains drawn from one sample of a study of Graves' ophthalmopathy and Graves' hyperthyroidism. TCRdb re-called the multiplex PCR reads through MiXCR, storing one row per CDR3 protein. This sample has 350,000 to 450,000 distinct CDR3 sequences, with under 25% found just once. Sequencing was performed on peripheral blood. Every receptor here comes from a woman aged 18-29 years with stable Graves' hyperthyroidism. CDR3s include the opening cysteine and the closing phenylalanine or tryptophan. Fields, in order: D gene, clone size, J gene, V gene, CDR3 protein, CDR3 DNA. The D gene is left open where the match is weak. Rows may omit the clone size; those that give it use once, few, many or a size class.

>TRBD1|many|TRBJ2-7|TRBV14
CASSQGQGASSYEQYF
TGTGCCAGCAGCCAAGGACAGGGGGCTAGCTCCTACGAGCAGTACTTC
>-|many|TRBJ2-7|TRBV14
CASSQDPLFEQYF
TGTGCCAGCAGCCAAGACCCCCTATTCGAGCAGTACTTC
>-|-|TRBJ2-4|TRBV4-1
CASSQVTATSKNIKYF
TGCGCCAGCAGCCAAGTGACAGCCACTTCCAAAAACATTAAGTACTTC
>-|-|TRBJ1-1|TRBV30
CAWTRQPNTEAFF
TGTGCCTGGACCAGACAGCCAAACACTGAAGCTTTCTTT
>-|many|TRBJ1-5|TRBV12-3/TRBV12-4
CASSLEVGPKFNQPQHF
TGTGCCAGCAGTTTAGAGGTCGGTCCGAAGTTCAATCAGCCCCAGCATTTT
>TRBD2|many|TRBJ2-7|TRBV20-1
CSAPSGTSGSYEQYF
TGCAGTGCTCCCTCCGGGACTAGCGGGAGCTACGAGCAGTACTTC
>-|-|TRBJ2-5|TRBV28
CASSFQYWGLEYQETQYF
TGTGCCAGCAGTTTTCAGTATTGGGGATTAGAGTACCAAGAGACCCAGTACTTC
>-|many|TRBJ1-4|TRBV10-3
CAISEGLKRSGEKLFF
TGTGCCATCAGTGAGGGACTCAAAAGGAGTGGTGAAAAACTGTTTTTT
>-|many|TRBJ2-4|TRBV20-1
CSARPDSPGRYIQYF
TGCAGTGCTAGACCGGACTCCCCCGGTAGATACATTCAGTACTTC
>-|many|TRBJ1-1|TRBV12-3/TRBV12-4
CASSPTGRGAEAFF
TGTGCCAGCAGTCCTACGGGGCGGGGAGCTGAAGCTTTCTTT
>-|many|TRBJ1-6|TRBV29-1
CSVLVGVNSPLHF
TGCAGCGTACTCGTGGGGGTAAATTCACCCCTCCACTTT
>-|few|TRBJ2-4|TRBV2
CASSDGDWVDF
TGTGCCAGCAGTGACGGGGATTGGGTGGACTTC
>-|many|TRBJ1-5|TRBV28
CASSLWGSNQPQHF
TGTGCCAGCAGTTTATGGGGGAGTAATCAGCCCCAGCATTTT
>-|-|TRBJ1-5|TRBV2
CATRGESGQHF
TGTGCCACCCGAGGGGAGTCGGGTCAGCATTTT
>TRBD2|-|TRBJ2-6|TRBV19
CASSPSGLGSPGANVLTF
TGTGCCAGTAGTCCCTCGGGACTAGGGTCCCCCGGGGCCAACGTCCTGACTTTC
>-|many|TRBJ2-4|TRBV6-5
CASSSARKLAKNIQYF
TGTGCCAGCAGTTCCGCCCGGAAACTAGCCAAAAACATTCAGTACTTC
>-|many|TRBJ2-7|TRBV20-1
CSAKGTAGTMQYF
TGCAGTGCTAAGGGGACTGCAGGTACGATGCAGTACTTC
>-|-|TRBJ1-5|TRBV12-3/TRBV12-4
CASSSGTESWGPQHF
TGTGCCAGCAGTTCAGGGACGGAGTCCTGGGGGCCCCAGCATTTT
>TRBD2|many|TRBJ2-7|TRBV28
CASSLPTSGKDEQYF
TGTGCCAGCAGTTTACCGACTAGCGGGAAGGACGAGCAGTACTTC
>TRBD1|-|TRBJ2-3|TRBV12-3/TRBV12-4
CASSLAAGQGIGTQYF
TGTGCCAGCAGTTTAGCGGCAGGACAGGGGATAGGTACGCAGTATTTT
>-|many|TRBJ2-4|TRBV29-1
CSVSQGLNIQYF
TGCAGCGTTAGCCAGGGGCTCAACATTCAGTACTTC
>TRBD2|many|TRBJ2-7|TRBV27
CASSRTSSNEQYF
TGTGCCAGCAGCAGGACTAGCTCCAACGAGCAGTACTTC
>-|many|TRBJ1-5|TRBV19
CASSIGNNQPQHF
TGTGCCAGTAGTATCGGCAACAATCAGCCCCAGCATTTT
>TRBD1|once|TRBJ1-5|TRBV6-1
CASSVGDRGWARPQHF
TGTGCCAGCAGTGTTGGGGACAGGGGATGGGCGCGGCCCCAGCATTTT
>-|few|TRBJ2-3|TRBV12-3/TRBV12-4
CASSSYRGGDTQYF
TGTGCCAGCAGTTCCTACAGGGGGGGGGATACGCAGTATTTT
>TRBD1|many|TRBJ1-1|TRBV29-1
CSVERGQGGHTEAFF
TGCAGCGTTGAAAGGGGACAGGGGGGGCACACTGAAGCTTTCTTT
>-|-|TRBJ1-1|TRBV6-5
CASSYYPWGPNTEAFF
TGTGCCAGCAGTTACTACCCGTGGGGTCCGAACACTGAAGCTTTCTTT
>-|many|TRBJ2-6|TRBV6-1
CASSVSSGANVLTF
TGTGCCAGCAGTGTCAGCTCTGGGGCCAACGTCCTGACTTTC
>-|many|TRBJ2-2|TRBV19
CAVNTGELFF
TGTGCCGTTAACACCGGGGAGCTGTTTTTT
>TRBD1|many|TRBJ2-6|TRBV2
CASSKPGTGLASWANVLTF
TGTGCCAGCAGTAAACCCGGGACAGGGTTGGCGAGTTGGGCCAACGTCCTGACTTTC
>-|-|TRBJ2-5|TRBV28
CASSPSRRYRVQETQYF
TGTGCCAGCAGTCCCTCCCGTAGATACAGGGTCCAAGAGACCCAGTACTTC
>-|-|TRBJ1-1|TRBV12-3/TRBV12-4
CVSSVLGTGTEAFF
TGTGTCAGCAGTGTACTAGGGACCGGCACTGAAGCTTTCTTT
>-|many|TRBJ2-2|TRBV5-4
CASSGEPQGFGGELFF
TGTGCCAGCAGCGGAGAGCCGCAGGGATTTGGCGGGGAGCTGTTTTTT
>-|-|TRBJ1-2|TRBV6-1
CASSVEQAYGYTF
TGTGCCAGCAGTGTGGAACAGGCCTATGGCTACACCTTC
>TRBD1|-|TRBJ2-5|TRBV24-1
CATSGQGAGETQYF
TGTGCCACCAGTGGCCAGGGGGCGGGGGAGACCCAGTACTTC
>-|many|TRBJ1-1|TRBV2
CASSGRKGDTEAFF
TGTGCCAGCAGTGGGAGGAAGGGGGATACTGAAGCTTTCTTT
>-|many|TRBJ2-5|TRBV20-1
CSAASLADPQETQYF
TGCAGTGCTGCCTCACTAGCAGACCCCCAGGAGACCCAGTACTTC
>TRBD1|many|TRBJ2-7|TRBV7-8
CASSAGTGLYEQYF
TGTGCCAGCAGCGCCGGGACAGGGCTTTACGAGCAGTACTTC
>-|many|TRBJ2-7|TRBV7-6
CASSFLGEFVHEQYF
TGTGCCAGCAGCTTTTTGGGGGAGTTCGTCCACGAGCAGTACTTC
>-|many|TRBJ2-7|TRBV5-6
CASSLDRNHYEQYF
TGTGCCAGCAGCTTGGACAGGAATCACTACGAGCAGTACTTC
>-|-|TRBJ1-1|TRBV20-1
CSAPPGDTNTEAFF
TGCAGTGCCCCCCCGGGGGACACCAACACTGAAGCTTTCTTT
>TRBD1|many|TRBJ2-6|TRBV27
CASSFRKAGQVYSGANVLTF
TGTGCCAGCAGTTTTCGTAAAGCCGGACAGGTATACTCTGGGGCCAACGTCCTGACTTTC
>-|many|TRBJ1-6|TRBV6-5
CASSYSKGSASPLHF
TGTGCCAGCAGTTACTCGAAGGGGTCGGCTTCACCCCTCCACTTT
>TRBD2|many|TRBJ2-5|TRBV20-1
CSARELGLVETQYF
TGCAGTGCTAGAGAACTGGGACTAGTAGAGACCCAGTACTTC
>-|many|TRBJ2-5|TRBV20-1
CSARMNRQETQYF
TGCAGTGCTAGAATGAACAGACAAGAGACCCAGTACTTC
>-|many|TRBJ2-7|TRBV7-9
CAITGVGYEQYF
TGTGCCATCACGGGTGTGGGGTACGAGCAGTACTTC
>-|-|TRBJ2-5|TRBV4-1
CASSQVLVTPSQETQYF
TGCGCCAGCAGCCAAGTCCTGGTCACCCCGTCCCAAGAGACCCAGTACTTC
>TRBD2|few|TRBJ2-1|TRBV11-2
CASSVGLANEQFF
TGTGCCAGCAGCGTTGGACTAGCGAATGAGCAGTTCTTC
>-|many|TRBJ1-2|TRBV20-1
CSARAPGPHGYTF
TGCAGTGCTAGAGCGCCGGGACCCCATGGCTACACCTTC
>TRBD1|many|TRBJ2-7|TRBV20-1
CSAHRQGGYEQYF
TGCAGTGCCCACCGACAGGGGGGTTACGAGCAGTACTTC
>TRBD1|-|TRBJ2-7|TRBV6-5
CASSYGNRGQDEQYF
TGTGCCAGCAGTTACGGGAACAGGGGGCAGGACGAGCAGTACTTC
>-|few|TRBJ2-7|TRBV4-1
CASSRVGGTTYEQYF
TGCGCCAGCAGCCGAGTCGGCGGGACCACTTACGAGCAGTACTTC
>-|many|TRBJ1-2|TRBV5-4
CASSRQENYGYTF
TGTGCCAGCAGCCGTCAGGAAAACTATGGCTACACCTTC
>TRBD1|many|TRBJ1-1|TRBV10-3
CAIMRDRGQGTEAFF
TGTGCCATTATGCGGGACAGGGGGCAGGGCACTGAAGCTTTCTTT
>-|many|TRBJ2-5|TRBV2
CASSRTEQETQYF
TGTGCCAGCAGTAGGACAGAACAAGAGACCCAGTACTTC
>-|few|TRBJ2-7|TRBV4-2
CASSQDKGSTYEQCF
TGTGCCAGCAGCCAAGATAAGGGAAGCACCTACGAGCAGTGCTTC
>-|many|TRBJ1-5|TRBV2
CASSEEENQPQHF
TGTGCCAGCAGTGAAGAAGAGAATCAGCCCCAGCATTTT